These T cell receptor beta chains were read from a single sample in a study of spatial heterogeneity in lung cancer. TCRdb re-called the 5' RACE reads with MiXCR, one entry per CDR3 protein. The sample includes roughly 120,000 distinct CDR3 sequences, less than 15% of them seen just once. The material sequenced was PBMCs, taken at follow-up. These receptors were collected from a male donor with early-stage non-small cell lung cancer. Both conserved end residues are part of each CDR3. Fields, in order: J gene, V gene, D gene, CDR3 length, clone size, CDR3 DNA, CDR3 protein. D genes are given only for firm matches. Clone size is stated in some rows and not others, as once, few, many or a class when expanded.

j_call: TRBJ2-1
v_call: TRBV30
d_call: .
cdr3_length: 14
clone_size: few
cdr3_nt: TGTGCCTGGAATGGCGGTAGCTCCTACAATGAGCAGTTCTTC
cdr3_aa: CAWNGGSSYNEQFF

j_call: TRBJ2-1
v_call: TRBV27
d_call: TRBD2
cdr3_length: 16
clone_size: .
cdr3_nt: TGTGCCGGCACTAGCGGGGGGCTGAGCTCCTACAATGAGCAGTTCTTC
cdr3_aa: CAGTSGGLSSYNEQFF

j_call: TRBJ2-1
v_call: TRBV4-3
d_call: TRBD1
cdr3_length: 14
clone_size: many
cdr3_nt: TGCGCCAGCAGCCAAGATGACAGGGCCAATGAGCAGTTCTTC
cdr3_aa: CASSQDDRANEQFF

j_call: TRBJ2-7
v_call: TRBV28
d_call: .
cdr3_length: 17
clone_size: few
cdr3_nt: TGTGCCAGCAGTTTAAAGTGGCGGCGGGGCATCTCCTACGAGCAGTACTTC
cdr3_aa: CASSLKWRRGISYEQYF

j_call: TRBJ1-6
v_call: TRBV28
d_call: TRBD1
cdr3_length: 18
clone_size: .
cdr3_nt: TGTGCCAGCAGTACCCCCCTCTTAAGACAGGGTGCGGGGTCACCCCTCCACTTT
cdr3_aa: CASSTPLLRQGAGSPLHF

j_call: TRBJ2-5
v_call: TRBV5-1
d_call: .
cdr3_length: 14
clone_size: .
cdr3_nt: TGCGCCAGCAGCTTGGGTACAGGGTTGGAGACCCAGTACTTC
cdr3_aa: CASSLGTGLETQYF

j_call: TRBJ1-4
v_call: TRBV6-5
d_call: .
cdr3_length: 13
clone_size: .
cdr3_nt: TGTGCCAGCACTTACGGGGCGGGTGAAAAACTGTTTTTT
cdr3_aa: CASTYGAGEKLFF

j_call: TRBJ1-2
v_call: TRBV5-1
d_call: TRBD1
cdr3_length: 13
clone_size: many
cdr3_nt: TGCGCCAGCAGCTCGGGACAGAACTATGGCTACACCTTC
cdr3_aa: CASSSGQNYGYTF

j_call: TRBJ2-3
v_call: TRBV6-2/TRBV6-3
d_call: .
cdr3_length: 14
clone_size: many
cdr3_nt: TGTGCCAGCAGTTTGGGACTTTTCACAGATACGCAGTATTTT
cdr3_aa: CASSLGLFTDTQYF

j_call: TRBJ2-5
v_call: TRBV3-1
d_call: TRBD2
cdr3_length: 17
clone_size: few
cdr3_nt: TGTGCCAGCAGCCAAGTGATTAGCGGGGGGCCACAAGAGACCCAGTACTTC
cdr3_aa: CASSQVISGGPQETQYF

j_call: TRBJ1-2
v_call: TRBV18
d_call: TRBD1
cdr3_length: 13
clone_size: many
cdr3_nt: TGTGCCAGCTCACCCGACAGGGAAGATGGCTACACCTTC
cdr3_aa: CASSPDREDGYTF

j_call: TRBJ2-1
v_call: TRBV7-2
d_call: .
cdr3_length: 14
clone_size: .
cdr3_nt: TGTGCCAGCAGCTTAGTGGGGGGCTTGAATGAGCAGTTCTTC
cdr3_aa: CASSLVGGLNEQFF

j_call: TRBJ2-1
v_call: TRBV11-2
d_call: TRBD1
cdr3_length: 15
clone_size: .
cdr3_nt: TGTGCCAGCAGCCCCACCGGGACAGGGGTCGGGGAGCAGTTCTTC
cdr3_aa: CASSPTGTGVGEQFF

j_call: TRBJ1-5
v_call: TRBV27
d_call: .
cdr3_length: 14
clone_size: .
cdr3_nt: TGTGCCAGCGGGCGGACGGGCCCGAATCAGCCCCAGCATTTT
cdr3_aa: CASGRTGPNQPQHF

j_call: TRBJ1-2
v_call: TRBV28
d_call: TRBD1
cdr3_length: 15
clone_size: many
cdr3_nt: TGTGCCAGCAGTCCGACCGGGCAGGGGGGCTATGGCTACACCTTC
cdr3_aa: CASSPTGQGGYGYTF

j_call: TRBJ2-1
v_call: TRBV7-3
d_call: TRBD2
cdr3_length: 15
clone_size: few
cdr3_nt: TGTGCCAGCAGCCCAGCCGGGGGAGGGTACAATGAGCAGTTCTTC
cdr3_aa: CASSPAGGGYNEQFF

j_call: TRBJ1-3
v_call: TRBV4-2
d_call: .
cdr3_length: 16
clone_size: few
cdr3_nt: TGTGCCAGCAGCCAAGATTTCACAGCGTCTGGAAACACCATATATTTT
cdr3_aa: CASSQDFTASGNTIYF

j_call: TRBJ1-1
v_call: TRBV20-1
d_call: .
cdr3_length: 12
clone_size: few
cdr3_nt: TGCAGTGCTTTCGACAGGAACACTGAAGCTTTCTTT
cdr3_aa: CSAFDRNTEAFF

j_call: TRBJ2-4
v_call: TRBV28
d_call: TRBD2
cdr3_length: 15
clone_size: many
cdr3_nt: TGTGCCAGCAGTTTAGAGGGGACTATCAAAAACATTCAGTACTTC
cdr3_aa: CASSLEGTIKNIQYF

j_call: TRBJ2-3
v_call: TRBV20-1
d_call: TRBD1
cdr3_length: 13
clone_size: many
cdr3_nt: TGCAGTGCTCGGGGACAGCGCACAGATACGCAGTATTTT
cdr3_aa: CSARGQRTDTQYF

j_call: TRBJ2-3
v_call: TRBV27
d_call: .
cdr3_length: 12
clone_size: .
cdr3_nt: TGTGCCAGCAGTCCGCTTAGCGGATCGCAGTATTTT
cdr3_aa: CASSPLSGSQYF

j_call: TRBJ1-5
v_call: TRBV18
d_call: .
cdr3_length: 14
clone_size: .
cdr3_nt: TGTGCCAGCTCGCCGGGACAAACCAATCAGCCCCAGCATTTT
cdr3_aa: CASSPGQTNQPQHF

j_call: TRBJ1-1
v_call: TRBV11-2
d_call: .
cdr3_length: 16
clone_size: .
cdr3_nt: TGTGCCAGCAGCTTAGTAATCGGGGGGAAGATCACTGAAGCTTTCTTT
cdr3_aa: CASSLVIGGKITEAFF

j_call: TRBJ1-5
v_call: TRBV10-3
d_call: .
cdr3_length: 15
clone_size: few
cdr3_nt: TGTGCCATCAGTGAGGACGGTAATAGCAATCAGCCCCAGCATTTT
cdr3_aa: CAISEDGNSNQPQHF

j_call: TRBJ2-7
v_call: TRBV6-2/TRBV6-3
d_call: .
cdr3_length: 14
clone_size: many
cdr3_nt: TGTGCCAGCAGACACAGGGTCTGGGCCTACGAGCAGTACTTC
cdr3_aa: CASRHRVWAYEQYF

j_call: TRBJ2-5
v_call: TRBV7-6
d_call: TRBD1
cdr3_length: 14
clone_size: .
cdr3_nt: TGTGCCAGCAGCCCCCGGACAGGGTCGGAGACCCAGTACTTC
cdr3_aa: CASSPRTGSETQYF

j_call: TRBJ2-1
v_call: TRBV29-1
d_call: .
cdr3_length: 18
clone_size: many
cdr3_nt: TGCAGCGTTGAGGACGACAGGTACTCAACGGCATCCTACAATGAGCAGTTCTTC
cdr3_aa: CSVEDDRYSTASYNEQFF

j_call: TRBJ1-1
v_call: TRBV29-1
d_call: TRBD1
cdr3_length: 16
clone_size: medium-sized
cdr3_nt: TGCAGCGTTGATACCCTTATACAGGGGAGGTACACTGAAGCTTTCTTT
cdr3_aa: CSVDTLIQGRYTEAFF

j_call: TRBJ2-7
v_call: TRBV5-4
d_call: TRBD1
cdr3_length: 16
clone_size: .
cdr3_nt: TGTGCCAGCAGCTTGGGGACAGGGTCAACGTCCTACGAGCAGTACTTC
cdr3_aa: CASSLGTGSTSYEQYF

j_call: TRBJ1-5
v_call: TRBV20-1
d_call: .
cdr3_length: 13
clone_size: many
cdr3_nt: TGCAGTGCTAGTCCCAGGGTCAATCAGCCCCAGCATTTT
cdr3_aa: CSASPRVNQPQHF

j_call: TRBJ2-3
v_call: TRBV9
d_call: TRBD2
cdr3_length: 19
clone_size: .
cdr3_nt: TGTGCCAGCAGCGTAGAAATCGAGGGACTAGCGGGGAGCACAGATACGCAGTATTTT
cdr3_aa: CASSVEIEGLAGSTDTQYF

j_call: TRBJ1-6
v_call: TRBV7-6
d_call: .
cdr3_length: 17
clone_size: few
cdr3_nt: TGTGCCAGCAGCTTAGGAAGAGAGGGGTCCTATAATTCACCCCTCCACTTT
cdr3_aa: CASSLGREGSYNSPLHF

j_call: TRBJ1-1
v_call: TRBV10-3
d_call: .
cdr3_length: 14
clone_size: .
cdr3_nt: TGTGCCATCAGTGAGTCGGCAAAGAGCACTGAAGCTTTCTTT
cdr3_aa: CAISESAKSTEAFF

j_call: TRBJ2-1
v_call: TRBV27
d_call: .
cdr3_length: 14
clone_size: .
cdr3_nt: TGTGCCAGCAGACCCATGTGGGCGGCTAATGAGCAGTTCTTC
cdr3_aa: CASRPMWAANEQFF

j_call: TRBJ2-2
v_call: TRBV20-1
d_call: .
cdr3_length: 14
clone_size: .
cdr3_nt: TGCAGTGCTAGGGGACTCAAGGACACCGGGGAGCTGTTTTTT
cdr3_aa: CSARGLKDTGELFF

j_call: TRBJ1-2
v_call: TRBV28
d_call: .
cdr3_length: 15
clone_size: .
cdr3_nt: TGTGCCAGCACCGATCCCCCCAGCTCGGGCATTCGCTACACCTTC
cdr3_aa: CASTDPPSSGIRYTF

j_call: TRBJ2-6
v_call: TRBV10-3
d_call: .
cdr3_length: 16
clone_size: .
cdr3_nt: TGTGCCATCAGTGAGAACGAAAGGACTGGGGCCAACGTCCTGACTTTC
cdr3_aa: CAISENERTGANVLTF

j_call: TRBJ2-7
v_call: TRBV20-1
d_call: .
cdr3_length: 17
clone_size: few
cdr3_nt: TGCAGTGCTCGGCCCCCCAGCTCTAGGGCGTCGTCCTACGAGCAGTACTTC
cdr3_aa: CSARPPSSRASSYEQYF

j_call: TRBJ1-6
v_call: TRBV11-2
d_call: .
cdr3_length: 14
clone_size: .
cdr3_nt: TGTGCCAGCAGCCCCGAGGTTTATAATTCACCCCTCCACTTT
cdr3_aa: CASSPEVYNSPLHF

j_call: TRBJ2-3
v_call: TRBV3-1
d_call: .
cdr3_length: 16
clone_size: .
cdr3_nt: TGTGCCAGCAGCCAAGAAGGGCGGGGAGGCCGAAATACGCAGTATTTT
cdr3_aa: CASSQEGRGGRNTQYF

j_call: TRBJ2-5
v_call: TRBV15
d_call: TRBD1
cdr3_length: 15
clone_size: .
cdr3_nt: TGTGCCACCAGCAGGGACAGGGGTTTAGAAGAGACCCAGTACTTC
cdr3_aa: CATSRDRGLEETQYF

j_call: TRBJ1-4
v_call: TRBV12-3/TRBV12-4
d_call: .
cdr3_length: 15
clone_size: many
cdr3_nt: TGTGCCAGCAAAATTGCGGGGGGTGGAGATGAAAAACTGTTTTTT
cdr3_aa: CASKIAGGGDEKLFF

j_call: TRBJ2-1
v_call: TRBV7-9
d_call: TRBD1
cdr3_length: 13
clone_size: many
cdr3_nt: TGTGCCAGCAGCTTAAGGGGGCCCCATGAGCAGTTCTTC
cdr3_aa: CASSLRGPHEQFF

j_call: TRBJ2-7
v_call: TRBV5-1
d_call: TRBD1
cdr3_length: 15
clone_size: many
cdr3_nt: TGCGCCAGCAGCTTCGGACAGGCCCCTTCCTACGAGCAGTACTTC
cdr3_aa: CASSFGQAPSYEQYF

j_call: TRBJ2-5
v_call: TRBV4-1
d_call: .
cdr3_length: 12
clone_size: many
cdr3_nt: TGCGCCAGCAGCTTGGGACCGGAGACCCAGTACTTC
cdr3_aa: CASSLGPETQYF

j_call: TRBJ1-1
v_call: TRBV7-3
d_call: .
cdr3_length: 14
clone_size: .
cdr3_nt: TGTGCCAGCAGCCCTGGTGGAGTGAGCACTGAAGCTTTCTTT
cdr3_aa: CASSPGGVSTEAFF

j_call: TRBJ2-5
v_call: TRBV6-2/TRBV6-3
d_call: .
cdr3_length: 13
clone_size: few
cdr3_nt: TGTGCCAGCATCCAGGGGAACCAAGAGACCCAGTACTTC
cdr3_aa: CASIQGNQETQYF

j_call: TRBJ2-1
v_call: TRBV20-1
d_call: .
cdr3_length: 14
clone_size: few
cdr3_nt: TGCAGTGCTAGAGATCTGCGGGGGACAAGTGAGCAGTTCTTC
cdr3_aa: CSARDLRGTSEQFF

j_call: TRBJ2-2
v_call: TRBV12-3/TRBV12-4
d_call: .
cdr3_length: 12
clone_size: .
cdr3_nt: TGTGCCAGCAGTCAGCTAAACGGGGAGCTGTTTTTT
cdr3_aa: CASSQLNGELFF

j_call: TRBJ2-7
v_call: TRBV4-2
d_call: TRBD2
cdr3_length: 16
clone_size: many
cdr3_nt: TGTGCCAGCAACAGTTTCGGAGGCGGGGGGGCTAGCGAGCAGTACTTC
cdr3_aa: CASNSFGGGGASEQYF

j_call: TRBJ1-3
v_call: TRBV2
d_call: .
cdr3_length: 16
clone_size: .
cdr3_nt: TGTGCCAGCGCCAAAAAGGGCCCAGACCATGGAAACACCATATATTTT
cdr3_aa: CASAKKGPDHGNTIYF

j_call: TRBJ1-5
v_call: TRBV6-1
d_call: .
cdr3_length: 13
clone_size: few
cdr3_nt: TGTGCCAGCAGTAAGGATTGGGGTCAGCCCCAGCATTTT
cdr3_aa: CASSKDWGQPQHF

j_call: TRBJ2-7
v_call: TRBV5-5
d_call: .
cdr3_length: 16
clone_size: many
cdr3_nt: TGTGCCAGCAGCCAAAGCGTCCAGGGATCTATCTACGAGCAGTACTTC
cdr3_aa: CASSQSVQGSIYEQYF